This is a list of T cell receptor beta chains from one sample in a study of blood T cell repertoires in COVID-19. Clones were sequenced by immunoSEQ multiplex PCR, and TCRdb holds only the in-frame ones, with some missing. The data show about 50,000 clones, approximately 85% seen once. Sequencing was done on a sample of peripheral blood. These TCRs come from a man aged 60 to 75 with acute or convalescent COVID-19. The CDR3 runs from the conserved cysteine through the conserved F or W. For some rows the clone size is stated as once, few or many, or as a class when expanded; others skip it.

v_gene: TRBV7-3; abundance: NA; j_gene: TRBJ2-1; len: 18; CDR3aa: CASSPQGLAGLQPNEQFF
v_gene: TRBV12-3/TRBV12-4; abundance: NA; j_gene: TRBJ2-5; len: 13; CDR3aa: CASSADRGETQYF
v_gene: TRBV18; abundance: NA; j_gene: TRBJ1-5; len: 16; CDR3aa: CASSPSNSYSNQPQHF
v_gene: TRBV28; abundance: NA; j_gene: TRBJ2-7; len: 12; CDR3aa: CATGGGAYEQYF
v_gene: TRBV7-9; abundance: NA; j_gene: TRBJ2-6; len: 15; CDR3aa: CASSSRVFGANVLTF
v_gene: TRBV11-2; abundance: NA; j_gene: TRBJ2-7; len: 11; CDR3aa: CASSPAYEQYF
v_gene: TRBV5-5; abundance: NA; j_gene: TRBJ2-3; len: 15; CDR3aa: CASSRDRGRTDTQYF
v_gene: TRBV6-1; abundance: NA; j_gene: TRBJ2-7; len: 13; CDR3aa: CASSEITAYEQYF
v_gene: TRBV30; abundance: few; j_gene: TRBJ1-4; len: 15; CDR3aa: CAWSVRRTGREKLFF
v_gene: TRBV4-2; abundance: NA; j_gene: TRBJ2-7; len: 16; CDR3aa: CASSQDRDTTTYEQYF
v_gene: TRBV5-1; abundance: once; j_gene: TRBJ1-4; len: 15; CDR3aa: CASRVQGATNEKLFF
v_gene: TRBV5-1; abundance: few; j_gene: TRBJ2-4; len: 17; CDR3aa: CASSRGDSDLAKNIQYF
v_gene: TRBV9; abundance: NA; j_gene: TRBJ2-7; len: 11; CDR3aa: CASSPGYEQYF
v_gene: TRBV19; abundance: NA; j_gene: TRBJ1-5; len: 13; CDR3aa: CASSIRGNQPQHF
v_gene: TRBV20-1; abundance: NA; j_gene: TRBJ1-5; len: 14; CDR3aa: CSASRGLGNQPQHF
v_gene: TRBV3-1/TRBV3-2; abundance: NA; j_gene: TRBJ1-2; len: 15; CDR3aa: CASSQVNQGAGGYTF
v_gene: TRBV3-1/TRBV3-2; abundance: NA; j_gene: TRBJ2-7; len: 12; CDR3aa: CASSQLRDEQYF
v_gene: TRBV27; abundance: NA; j_gene: TRBJ1-1; len: 13; CDR3aa: CASSGQGVTEAFF
v_gene: TRBV24-1; abundance: NA; j_gene: TRBJ1-2; len: 14; CDR3aa: CATSDFRTGYGYTF
v_gene: TRBV6-5; abundance: NA; j_gene: TRBJ1-2; len: 11; CDR3aa: CASGQFYGYTF
v_gene: TRBV14; abundance: NA; j_gene: TRBJ1-2; len: 16; CDR3aa: CASSQDEDRDLMRYTF
v_gene: TRBV19; abundance: NA; j_gene: TRBJ1-1; len: 14; CDR3aa: CASRGRSASTEAFF
v_gene: TRBV9; abundance: NA; j_gene: TRBJ2-3; len: 14; CDR3aa: CASSLPQLGDTQYF
v_gene: TRBV19; abundance: NA; j_gene: TRBJ1-5; len: 14; CDR3aa: CASSGRPSGQPQHF
v_gene: TRBV18; abundance: NA; j_gene: TRBJ1-3; len: 13; CDR3aa: CASSPSGGPTIYF